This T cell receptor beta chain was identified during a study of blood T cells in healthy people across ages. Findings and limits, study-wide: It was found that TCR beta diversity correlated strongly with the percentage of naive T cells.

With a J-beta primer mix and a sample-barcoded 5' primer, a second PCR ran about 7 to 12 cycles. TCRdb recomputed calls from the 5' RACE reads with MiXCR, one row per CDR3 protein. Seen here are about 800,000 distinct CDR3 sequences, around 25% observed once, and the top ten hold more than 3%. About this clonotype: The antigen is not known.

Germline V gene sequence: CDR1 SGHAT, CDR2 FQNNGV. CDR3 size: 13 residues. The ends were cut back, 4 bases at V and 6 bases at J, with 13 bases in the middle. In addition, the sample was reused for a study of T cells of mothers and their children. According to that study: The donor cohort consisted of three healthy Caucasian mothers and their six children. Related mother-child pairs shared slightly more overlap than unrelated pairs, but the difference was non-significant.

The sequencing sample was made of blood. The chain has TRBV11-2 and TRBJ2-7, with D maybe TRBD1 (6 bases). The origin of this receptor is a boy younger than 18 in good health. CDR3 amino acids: CASSSNTGFEQYF. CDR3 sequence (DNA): TGTGCCAGCAGCTCAAACACAGGGTTCGAGCAGTACTTC.